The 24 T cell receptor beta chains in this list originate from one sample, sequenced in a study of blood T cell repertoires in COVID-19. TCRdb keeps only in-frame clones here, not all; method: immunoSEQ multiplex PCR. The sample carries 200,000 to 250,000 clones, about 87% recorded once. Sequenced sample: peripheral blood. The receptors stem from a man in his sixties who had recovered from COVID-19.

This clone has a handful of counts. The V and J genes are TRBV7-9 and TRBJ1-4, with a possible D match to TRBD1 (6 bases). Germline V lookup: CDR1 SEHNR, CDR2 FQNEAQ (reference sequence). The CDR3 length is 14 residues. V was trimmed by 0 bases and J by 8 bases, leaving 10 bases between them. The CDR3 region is CASSLATGVEKLFF. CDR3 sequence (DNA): TGTGCCAGCAGCTTAGCGACAGGCGTAGAAAAACTGTTTTTT.

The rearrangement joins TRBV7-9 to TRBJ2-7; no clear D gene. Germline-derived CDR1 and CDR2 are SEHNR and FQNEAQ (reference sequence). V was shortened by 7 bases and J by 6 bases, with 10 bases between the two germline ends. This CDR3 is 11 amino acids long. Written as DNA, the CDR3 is TGTGCCAGCACCCGCCTCGGCGAGCAGTACTTC. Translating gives CASTRLGEQYF.

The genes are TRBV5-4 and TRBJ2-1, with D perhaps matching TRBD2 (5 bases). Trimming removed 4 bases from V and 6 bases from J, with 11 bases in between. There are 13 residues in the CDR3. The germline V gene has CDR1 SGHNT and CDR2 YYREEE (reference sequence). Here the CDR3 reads CASSHPGLNEQFF. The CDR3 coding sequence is TGTGCCAGCAGCCATCCAGGACTCAATGAGCAGTTCTTC.

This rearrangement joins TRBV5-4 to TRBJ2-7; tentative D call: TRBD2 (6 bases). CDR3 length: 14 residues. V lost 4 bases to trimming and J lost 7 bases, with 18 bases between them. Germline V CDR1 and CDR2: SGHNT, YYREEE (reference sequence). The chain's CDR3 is CASSTGVSGEEQYF. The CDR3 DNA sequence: TGTGCCAGCAGCACGGGGGTGAGTGGTGAGGAGCAGTACTTC.

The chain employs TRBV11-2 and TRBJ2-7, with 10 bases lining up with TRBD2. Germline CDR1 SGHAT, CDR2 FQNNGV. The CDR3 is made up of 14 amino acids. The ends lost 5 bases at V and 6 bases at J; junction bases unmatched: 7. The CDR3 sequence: CASSPSGGDREQYF. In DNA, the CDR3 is TGTGCCAGCAGCCCGAGCGGGGGGGATCGCGAGCAGTACTTC.

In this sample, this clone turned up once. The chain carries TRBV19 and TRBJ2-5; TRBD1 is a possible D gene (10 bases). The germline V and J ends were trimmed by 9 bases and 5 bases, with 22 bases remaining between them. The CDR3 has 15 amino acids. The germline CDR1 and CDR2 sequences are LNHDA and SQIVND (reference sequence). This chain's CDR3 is CASDRGREGGETQYF. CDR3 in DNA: TGTGCCAGCGACAGGGGGCGGGAGGGCGGCGAGACCCAGTACTTC.

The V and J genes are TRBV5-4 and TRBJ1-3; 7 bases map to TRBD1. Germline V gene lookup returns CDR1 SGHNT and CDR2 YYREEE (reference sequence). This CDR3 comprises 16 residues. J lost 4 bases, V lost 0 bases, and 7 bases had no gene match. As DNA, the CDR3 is TGTGCCAGCAGCTTGGGGTCCACAGGGGTAGGAAACACCATATATTTT. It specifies CASSLGSTGVGNTIYF.

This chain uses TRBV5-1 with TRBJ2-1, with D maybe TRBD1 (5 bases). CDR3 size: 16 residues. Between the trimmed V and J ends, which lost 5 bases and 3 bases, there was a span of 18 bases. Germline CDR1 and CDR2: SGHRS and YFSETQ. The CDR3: CASSSDRSINYNEQFF. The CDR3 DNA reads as TGCGCCAGCAGTTCCGACAGATCGATAAACTACAATGAGCAGTTCTTC.

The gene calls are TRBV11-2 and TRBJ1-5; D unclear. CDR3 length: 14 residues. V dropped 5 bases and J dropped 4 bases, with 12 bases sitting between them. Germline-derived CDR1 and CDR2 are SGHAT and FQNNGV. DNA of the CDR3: TGTGCCAGCAGCCCGAACCTAGGAAATCAGCCCCAGCATTTT. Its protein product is CASSPNLGNQPQHF.

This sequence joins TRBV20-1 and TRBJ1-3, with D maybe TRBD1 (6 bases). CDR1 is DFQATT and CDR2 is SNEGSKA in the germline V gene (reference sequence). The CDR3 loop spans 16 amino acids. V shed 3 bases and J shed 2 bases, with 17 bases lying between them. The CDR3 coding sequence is TGCAGTGCTAGTCCGGGACACGGAAGCACTGGAAACACCATATATTTT. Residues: CSASPGHGSTGNTIYF.

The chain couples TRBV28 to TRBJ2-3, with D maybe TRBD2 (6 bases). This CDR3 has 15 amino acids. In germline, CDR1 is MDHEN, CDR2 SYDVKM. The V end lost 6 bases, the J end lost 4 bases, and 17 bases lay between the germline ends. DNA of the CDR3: TGTGCCAGCAGAAACGGCGGGGTGGGGTCAGATACGCAGTATTTT. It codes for CASRNGGVGSDTQYF.

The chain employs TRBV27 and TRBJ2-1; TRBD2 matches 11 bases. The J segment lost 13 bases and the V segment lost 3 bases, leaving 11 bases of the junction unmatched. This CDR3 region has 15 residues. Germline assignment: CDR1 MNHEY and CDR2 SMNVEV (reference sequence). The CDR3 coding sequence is TGTGCCAGCAGTTTCCCGGGACTAGCGGTATTGAATCAGTTCTTC. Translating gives CASSFPGLAVLNQFF.

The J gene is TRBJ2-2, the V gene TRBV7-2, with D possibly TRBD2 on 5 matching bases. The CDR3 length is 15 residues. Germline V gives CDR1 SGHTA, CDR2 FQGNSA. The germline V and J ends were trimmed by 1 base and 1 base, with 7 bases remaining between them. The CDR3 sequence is CASSLVAGNTGELFF. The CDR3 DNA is TGTGCCAGCAGCTTAGTGGCGGGGAACACCGGGGAGCTGTTTTTT.

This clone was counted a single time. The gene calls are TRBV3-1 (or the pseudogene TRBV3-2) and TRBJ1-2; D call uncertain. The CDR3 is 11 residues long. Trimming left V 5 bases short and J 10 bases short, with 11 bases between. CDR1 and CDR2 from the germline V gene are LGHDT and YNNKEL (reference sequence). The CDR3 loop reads CASSDDRVYTF. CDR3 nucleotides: TGTGCCAGCAGCGACGATCGGGTCTACACCTTC.

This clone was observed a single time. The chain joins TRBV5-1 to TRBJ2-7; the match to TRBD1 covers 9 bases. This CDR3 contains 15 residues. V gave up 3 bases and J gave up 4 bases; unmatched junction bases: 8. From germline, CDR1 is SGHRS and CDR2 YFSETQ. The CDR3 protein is CASSSTGTGTYEQYF. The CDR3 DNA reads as TGCGCCAGCAGCTCAACCGGGACAGGGACGTACGAGCAGTACTTC.

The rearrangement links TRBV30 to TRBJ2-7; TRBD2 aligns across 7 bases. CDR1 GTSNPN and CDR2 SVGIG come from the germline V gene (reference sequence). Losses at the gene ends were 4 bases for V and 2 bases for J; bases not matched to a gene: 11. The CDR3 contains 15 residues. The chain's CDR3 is CAWTGEGTTAYEQYF. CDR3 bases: TGTGCCTGGACCGGAGAGGGGACTACGGCCTACGAGCAGTACTTC. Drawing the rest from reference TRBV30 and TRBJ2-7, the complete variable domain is SQTIHQWPATLVQPVGSPLSLECTVEGTSNPNLYWYRQAAGRGLQLLFYSVGIGQISSEVPQNLSASRPQDRQFILSSKKLLLSDSGFYLCAWTGEGTTAYEQYFGPGTRLTVT.

CDR3: CASSFVGDYSGEQFF. In nucleotides, the CDR3 is TGTGCCAGCAGTTTTGTGGGAGATTACTCGGGTGAGCAGTTCTTC. The chain uses TRBV27 and TRBJ2-1; a weak D match, TRBD2 (5 bases). The germline CDR1 and CDR2 sequences are MNHEY and SMNVEV (reference sequence). This CDR3 region has 15 residues. Trimming pared 3 bases from V and 9 bases from J, leaving 18 bases between.

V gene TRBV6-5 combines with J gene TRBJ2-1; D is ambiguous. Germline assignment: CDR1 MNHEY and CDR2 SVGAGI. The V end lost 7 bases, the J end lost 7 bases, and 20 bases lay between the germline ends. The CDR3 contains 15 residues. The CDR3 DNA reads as TGTGCCAGCACAGACGGGTCAGCCCGGAGTAATGAGCAGTTCTTC. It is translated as CASTDGSARSNEQFF.

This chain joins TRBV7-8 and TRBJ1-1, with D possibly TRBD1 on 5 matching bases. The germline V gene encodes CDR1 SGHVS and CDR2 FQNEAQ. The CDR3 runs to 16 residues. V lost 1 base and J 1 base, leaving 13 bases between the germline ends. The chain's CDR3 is CASSLDGGAKNTEAFF. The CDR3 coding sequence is TGTGCCAGCAGCTTAGATGGAGGGGCCAAGAACACTGAAGCTTTCTTT.

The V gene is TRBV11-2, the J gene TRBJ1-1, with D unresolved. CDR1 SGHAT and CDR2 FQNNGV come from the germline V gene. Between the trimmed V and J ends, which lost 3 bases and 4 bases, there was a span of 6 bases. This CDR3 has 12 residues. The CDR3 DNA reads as TGTGCCAGCAGCTTCGGGATCACTGAAGCTTTCTTT. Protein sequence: CASSFGITEAFF.

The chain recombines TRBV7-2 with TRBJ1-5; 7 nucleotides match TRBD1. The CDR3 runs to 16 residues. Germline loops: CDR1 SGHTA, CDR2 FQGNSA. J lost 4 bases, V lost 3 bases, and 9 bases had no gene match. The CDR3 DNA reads TGTGCCAGCAGCTTCGTCCCCGGGACAGTAAATCAGCCCCAGCATTTT. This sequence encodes CASSFVPGTVNQPQHF. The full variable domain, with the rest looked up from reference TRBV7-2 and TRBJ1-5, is GAGVSQSPSNKVTEKGKDVELRCDPISGHTALYWYRQSLGQGLEFLIYFQGNSAPDKSGLPSDRFSAERTGGSVSTLTIQRTQQEDSAVYLCASSFVPGTVNQPQHFGDGTRLSIL.

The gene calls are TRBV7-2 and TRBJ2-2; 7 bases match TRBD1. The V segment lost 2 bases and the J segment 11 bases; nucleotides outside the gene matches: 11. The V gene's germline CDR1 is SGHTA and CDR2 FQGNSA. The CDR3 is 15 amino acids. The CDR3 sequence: CASSLFPGQAAELFF. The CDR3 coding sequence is TGTGCCAGCAGCTTATTCCCCGGACAGGCGGCAGAGCTGTTTTTT.

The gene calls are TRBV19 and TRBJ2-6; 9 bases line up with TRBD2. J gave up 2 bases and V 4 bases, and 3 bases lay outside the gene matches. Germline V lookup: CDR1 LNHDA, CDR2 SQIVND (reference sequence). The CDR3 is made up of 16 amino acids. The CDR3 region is CASSSGGAPGANVLTF. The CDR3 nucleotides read TGTGCCAGTAGTAGCGGGGGGGCCCCTGGGGCCAACGTCCTGACTTTC.

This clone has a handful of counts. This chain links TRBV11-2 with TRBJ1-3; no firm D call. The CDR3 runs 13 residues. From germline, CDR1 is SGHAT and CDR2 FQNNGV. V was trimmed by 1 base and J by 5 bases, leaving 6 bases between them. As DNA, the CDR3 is TGTGCCAGCAGCTTAGGGCAGAGAAACACCATATATTTT. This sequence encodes CASSLGQRNTIYF.